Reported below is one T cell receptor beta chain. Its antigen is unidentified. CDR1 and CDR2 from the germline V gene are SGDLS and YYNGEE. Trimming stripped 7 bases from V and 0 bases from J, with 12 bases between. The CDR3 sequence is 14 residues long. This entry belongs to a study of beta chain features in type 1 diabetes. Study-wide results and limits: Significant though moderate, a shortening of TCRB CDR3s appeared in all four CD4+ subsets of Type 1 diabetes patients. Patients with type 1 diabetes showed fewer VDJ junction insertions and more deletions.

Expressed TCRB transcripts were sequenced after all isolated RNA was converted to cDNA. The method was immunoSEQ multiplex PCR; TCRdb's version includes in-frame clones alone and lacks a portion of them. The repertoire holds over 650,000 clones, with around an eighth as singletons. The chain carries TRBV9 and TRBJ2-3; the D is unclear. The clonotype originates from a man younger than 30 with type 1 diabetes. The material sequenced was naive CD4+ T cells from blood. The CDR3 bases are TGTGCCAGCGGCCTACAAGGGAGCACAGATACGCAGTATTTT. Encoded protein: CASGLQGSTDTQYF.